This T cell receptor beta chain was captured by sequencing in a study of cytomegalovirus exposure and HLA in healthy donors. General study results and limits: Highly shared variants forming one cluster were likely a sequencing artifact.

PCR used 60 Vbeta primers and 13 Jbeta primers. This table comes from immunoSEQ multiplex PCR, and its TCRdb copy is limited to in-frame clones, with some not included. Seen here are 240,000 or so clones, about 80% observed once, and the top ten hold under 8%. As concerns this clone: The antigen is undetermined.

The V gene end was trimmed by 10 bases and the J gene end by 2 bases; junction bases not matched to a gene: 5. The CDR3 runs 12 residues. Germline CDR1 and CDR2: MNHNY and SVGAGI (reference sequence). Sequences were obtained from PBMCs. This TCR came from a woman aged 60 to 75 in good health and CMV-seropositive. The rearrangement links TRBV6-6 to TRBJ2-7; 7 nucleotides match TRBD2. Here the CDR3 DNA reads TGTGCCACTGGACTAGGGCCCTACGAGCAGTACTTC. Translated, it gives CATGLGPYEQYF.